The clone carrying this TCR beta chain was observed a few times. TCRdb re-called the 5' RACE reads with MiXCR, one entry per CDR3 protein. This table holds approximately 70,000 distinct CDR3 sequences, roughly 5.3% found once. This sample was taken from a study of early T cells in non-severe SARS-CoV-2 infection. Trimming took off 4 bases at V and 0 bases at J, with 14 bases between the two ends. CDR3 length equals 15 residues. Per germline, CDR1 SGHDT and CDR2 YYEEEE. The source is an adult who was a healthcare worker with PCR-confirmed SARS-CoV-2 infection or an uninfected control (not recorded which). Sequencing used whole blood, obtained at baseline. The chain is built from TRBV5-6 and TRBJ2-7; D call uncertain. The CDR3 loop is CASSPASENSYEQYF. The CDR3 DNA is TGTGCCAGCAGCCCGGCGAGCGAGAACTCCTACGAGCAGTACTTC.